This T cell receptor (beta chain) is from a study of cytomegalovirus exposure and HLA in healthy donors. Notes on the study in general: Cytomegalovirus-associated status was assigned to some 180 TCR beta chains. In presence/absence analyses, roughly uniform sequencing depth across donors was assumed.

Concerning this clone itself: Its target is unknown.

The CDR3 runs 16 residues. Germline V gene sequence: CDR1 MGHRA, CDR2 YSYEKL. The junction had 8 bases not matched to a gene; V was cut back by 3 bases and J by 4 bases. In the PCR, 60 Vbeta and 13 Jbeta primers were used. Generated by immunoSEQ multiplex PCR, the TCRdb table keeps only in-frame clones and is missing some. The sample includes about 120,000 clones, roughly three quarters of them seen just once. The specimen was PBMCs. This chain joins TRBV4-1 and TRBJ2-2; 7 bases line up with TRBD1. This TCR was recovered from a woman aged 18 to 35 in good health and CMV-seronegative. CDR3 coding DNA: TGCGCCAGCAGCCAGGAGCCAGGGGGAACCACCGGGGAGCTGTTTTTT. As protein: CASSQEPGGTTGELFF.